One sample yielded the 31 T cell receptor beta chains listed below, sequenced in a study of cytomegalovirus exposure and HLA in healthy donors. PCR employed 60 Vbeta and 13 Jbeta primers. Sequencing was performed with immunoSEQ multiplex PCR; in TCRdb, only in-frame clones are kept and a portion is missing. The data hold some 80,000 clones, with 60% to 85% observed a single time. Material: PBMCs. The receptor source for this set is a young man in good health and CMV-seropositive.

V is TRBV6-5 and J is TRBJ2-1; 11 bases align to TRBD2. With V trimmed by 5 bases and J by 8 bases, 8 bases remained unmatched. This CDR3 region has 15 residues. From germline, CDR1 is MNHEY and CDR2 SVGAGI. The CDR3 loop is CASSTGTSGSDEQFF. The CDR3, as DNA: TGTGCCAGCAGTACCGGGACTAGCGGTTCGGATGAGCAGTTCTTC.

Remarks on this clone: At one end the junction does not follow the germline gene, possibly because of a read error. The chain combines TRBV7-7 with TRBJ2-5, with a possible D match to TRBD1 (7 bases). The CDR3 length is 12 residues. Looked up from germline, CDR1 is SSHAT and CDR2 is FNYEAQ (reference sequence). CDR3 in amino acids: CASSSEGAAQYF. In DNA form, the CDR3 reads TGTGCTAGCAGCTCGGAGGGGGCGGCCCAGTACTTC. Combining the CDR3 with reference TRBV7-7 and TRBJ2-5 gives the whole variable domain GAGVSQSPRYKVTKRGQDVTLRCDPISSHATLYWYQQALGQGPEFLTYFNYEAQPDKSGLPSDRFSAERPEGSISTLTIQRTEQRDSAMYRCASSSEGAAQYFGPGTRLLVL.

V is TRBV6-1 and J is TRBJ1-1; a weak D match, TRBD1 (6 bases). The CDR3 runs to 11 residues. The germline V gene has CDR1 MNHNS and CDR2 SASEGT. This chain's CDR3 is CAIFRGSEAFF. The CDR3 nucleotides are TGTGCGATCTTCAGGGGATCCGAAGCTTTCTTT.

The genes are TRBV2 and TRBJ2-7; no definite D call. V lost 0 bases to trimming and J lost 1 base, with 10 bases between them. This CDR3 spans 15 amino acids. The germline gives CDR1 SNHLY, CDR2 FYNNEI. The CDR3, as DNA: TGTGCCAGCAGTGAAGCTGACCCGGAGTCCTACGAGCAGTACTTC. Translated, it gives CASSEADPESYEQYF.

V and J are TRBV5-4 and TRBJ2-3; 13 nucleotides agree with TRBD2. Per the germline V gene, CDR1 is SGHNT and CDR2 is YYREEE (reference sequence). The CDR3 runs to 16 residues. Germline trimming cut 1 base from V and 11 bases from J; bases unmatched to any gene: 10. CDR3 loop: CASSLSLAGGSFRQYF. The DNA of the CDR3 is TGTGCCAGCAGCTTGTCACTAGCGGGAGGGTCTTTTAGGCAGTATTTT.

The chain is built from TRBV4-1 and TRBJ2-3; TRBD1 matches 7 bases. Trimming took 4 bases from V and 9 from J; bases not matched to a gene: 13. The CDR3 is made up of 15 amino acids. Germline V gene lookup returns CDR1 MGHRA and CDR2 YSYEKL. The DNA of the CDR3 is TGCGCCAGCAGCCCGGTGGGACAGAAGGCACGCACGCAGTATTTT. This encodes CASSPVGQKARTQYF.

The V gene is TRBV4-2, the J gene TRBJ2-7; 11 bases are a match to TRBD1. CDR1 is LGHNA and CDR2 is YNFKEQ in the germline V gene. Losses at the gene ends were 3 bases for V and 6 bases for J; bases not matched to a gene: 7. The CDR3 runs 15 residues. The CDR3 nucleotides read TGTGCCAGCAGCCACGCGGACAGGGGGCCCTTCGAGCAGTACTTC. Amino acid sequence: CASSHADRGPFEQYF.

The sample holds one count of this clone. The V gene is TRBV4-1, the J gene TRBJ2-3; 8 bases map to TRBD2. Germline CDR1 reads MGHRA; CDR2 reads YSYEKL. Germline trimming cut 7 bases from V and 6 bases from J; bases unmatched to any gene: 15. The CDR3 totals 16 residues. CDR3 DNA: TGCGCCAGCAAGTGGAGCGGGGGCGACGTTTCGGATACGCAGTATTTT. It is translated as CASKWSGGDVSDTQYF.

J is TRBJ1-5 and V is TRBV10-3; 9 bases align to TRBD1. The CDR3 runs to 15 residues. J lost 7 bases, V lost 4 bases, and 8 bases had no gene match. Germline assignment: CDR1 ENHRY and CDR2 SYGVKD. CDR3 in amino acids: CAISAGQGSMQPQHF. For the CDR3, the DNA is TGTGCCATCAGTGCCGGACAGGGGAGTATGCAGCCCCAGCATTTT.

DNA for the CDR3: TGTGCCAGCAGCCTTACTAGCACAGATACGCAGTATTTT. Residues: CASSLTSTDTQYF. This chain uses TRBV27 with TRBJ2-3; D call uncertain. V was cut by 6 bases and J by 0 bases, with 7 bases left in between. The CDR3 extends over 13 amino acids. The germline V gene has CDR1 MNHEY and CDR2 SMNVEV (reference sequence).

V is TRBV27 and J is TRBJ1-5; no clear D gene. The V gene lost 2 bases and the J gene lost 4 bases, with 6 bases spanning the gap. Germline CDR1 MNHEY, CDR2 SMNVEV (reference sequence). The CDR3 contains 13 residues. The CDR3 sequence is CASSLQWNQPQHF. The CDR3 DNA is TGTGCCAGCAGTTTACAGTGGAATCAGCCCCAGCATTTT.

The V call is TRBV18, the J call TRBJ2-1; D unresolved. The CDR3 runs 13 residues. The V gene's germline CDR1 is KGHSH and CDR2 LQKENI. Trimming left V 0 bases short and J 7 bases short, with 7 bases between. CDR3 sequence (DNA): TGTGCCAGCTCACCACCTTCACAGAATGAGCAGTTCTTC. The encoded protein is CASSPPSQNEQFF.

This chain links TRBV6-5 with TRBJ1-2; D is unclear. Germline V gene lookup returns CDR1 MNHEY and CDR2 SVGAGI. This CDR3 spans 13 amino acids. Between the trimmed V and J ends, which lost 10 bases and 8 bases, there was a span of 20 bases. The CDR3 loop reads CATLREGSRGYTF. CDR3 DNA: TGTGCCACCCTGCGGGAGGGTTCGAGAGGCTACACCTTC.

The V gene is TRBV20-1, the J gene TRBJ1-2, with D hard to call. Germline CDR1 DFQATT, CDR2 SNEGSKA (reference sequence). The V gene lost 8 bases and the J gene lost 3 bases, with 10 bases spanning the gap. There are 11 residues in the CDR3. The CDR3 loop is CSSNGYYGYTF. The CDR3, as DNA: TGCAGTTCCAATGGCTACTATGGCTACACCTTC.

The chain employs TRBV9 and TRBJ1-1, with D tentatively TRBD1 (5 bases). Germline V gene data show CDR1 as SGDLS and CDR2 as YYNGEE. The CDR3 contains 14 residues. Between the trimmed V and J ends, which lost 1 base and 2 bases, there was a span of 9 bases. Written as DNA, the CDR3 is TGTGCCAGCAGCGTAATTCAGGGAAACACTGAAGCTTTCTTT. Translation: CASSVIQGNTEAFF.

This clone has only one observation. J is TRBJ1-4 and V is TRBV6-5; weak D call: TRBD1 (6 bases). The CDR3 sequence is 13 residues long. The V and J ends lost 6 bases and 5 bases respectively, with 10 bases between them. Germline V gives CDR1 MNHEY, CDR2 SVGAGI. As DNA, the CDR3 is TGTGCCAGCAGGGACAGCGCGAATGAAAAACTGTTTTTT. This gives the protein CASRDSANEKLFF.

This chain connects TRBV6-1 to TRBJ2-5; TRBD2 matches 10 bases. The tail of the sequence fits TRBJ2-7 better, so the J call may be wrong. The CDR3 spans 15 residues. Per the germline V gene, CDR1 is MNHNS and CDR2 is SASEGT. Here the CDR3 DNA reads TGTGCCAGCAGTGCGGCTAGCGGGAGATTCTACGAGCAGTACTTC. It encodes CASSAASGRFYEQYF.

The chain combines TRBV5-1 with TRBJ2-3, with D tentatively TRBD1 (6 bases). V was shortened by 7 bases and J by 2 bases, with 14 bases between the two germline ends. CDR1 and CDR2 from the germline V gene are SGHRS and YFSETQ. The CDR3 has 14 amino acids. CDR3 region: CASAQGPVTDTQYF. CDR3 coding DNA: TGCGCCAGCGCACAGGGCCCGGTCACAGATACGCAGTATTTT.

The sample holds a few counts of this clone. The chain joins TRBV11-2 to TRBJ2-2; TRBD2 matches 8 bases. The CDR3 runs 18 residues. The J segment lost 4 bases and the V segment lost 5 bases, leaving 15 bases of the junction unmatched. Germline lookup yields CDR1 SGHAT and CDR2 FQNNGV. The CDR3 DNA sequence: TGTGCCAGCAGCCCAGGAGCAGCGGGAGTAATCGGCACCGGGGAGCTGTTTTTT. Amino acid sequence: CASSPGAAGVIGTGELFF.

This clone was detected only once. The chain uses TRBV28 and TRBJ1-1, with 10 bases that match TRBD1. Per germline, CDR1 MDHEN and CDR2 SYDVKM. The CDR3 consists of 14 residues. V was clipped by 3 bases and J by 8 bases; unmatched bases: 6. The CDR3 DNA is TGTGCCAGCAGTTTGGGACAGGGGAGCGGGGAAGCTTTCTTT. Residues: CASSLGQGSGEAFF.

The chain recombines TRBV2 with TRBJ1-2; D is undetermined. Germline V lookup: CDR1 SNHLY, CDR2 FYNNEI. The length of the CDR3 is 15 residues. Trimming removed 3 bases from V and 1 base from J, with 12 bases in between. CDR3 in DNA: TGTGCCAGCAGTGAGCACCTCAGACTTAACTATGGCTACACCTTC. This translates into CASSEHLRLNYGYTF.

The chain has TRBV6-5 and TRBJ2-7; no reliable D call. V dropped 10 bases and J dropped 6 bases, with 19 bases sitting between them. The germline gives CDR1 MNHEY, CDR2 SVGAGI. CDR3 length: 13 amino acids. CDR3 region: CATRKKYLGEQYF. In DNA form, the CDR3 reads TGTGCCACTAGAAAGAAATACCTCGGCGAGCAGTACTTC.

The chain is built from TRBV29-1 and TRBJ2-1; D perhaps matches TRBD1 (5 bases). The germline V and J ends were trimmed by 5 bases and 0 bases, with 14 bases remaining between them. Germline V lookup: CDR1 SQVTM, CDR2 ANQGSEA. The CDR3 runs 15 residues. CDR3 bases: TGCAGCGTTAAGGGGCCGCCAGACTCCTACAATGAGCAGTTCTTC. Amino acids: CSVKGPPDSYNEQFF.

This chain connects TRBV29-1 to TRBJ2-3; 8 nucleotides align to TRBD2. The CDR3 has 15 residues. Unmatched junction bases numbered 7, after V lost 1 base and J lost 4 bases. Germline CDR1 and CDR2: SQVTM and ANQGSEA. CDR3 sequence reads: CSVEVASGQPDTQYF. The CDR3 DNA is TGCAGCGTTGAAGTCGCTAGCGGGCAACCAGATACGCAGTATTTT.

As DNA, the CDR3 is TGTGCCAGCACCCTCTGGACAGCAACTGAAGCTTTCTTT. Translation gives CASTLWTATEAFF. This chain links TRBV6-1 with TRBJ1-1; TRBD1 might be the D (6 bases). The length of the CDR3 is 13 residues. Germline V CDR1 and CDR2: MNHNS, SASEGT. Trimming removed 7 bases from V and 5 bases from J, with 14 bases in between.

The chain recombines TRBV11-2 with TRBJ2-3; perhaps TRBD2 as D (5 bases). Germline V gene lookup returns CDR1 SGHAT and CDR2 FQNNGV. There are 14 residues in the CDR3. The V end was cut by 4 bases, the J end by 9 bases, with 17 bases between. The DNA for the CDR3 is TGTGCCAGCAGCTACCTTGCCGGGATCCTAACGCAGTATTTT. Protein product: CASSYLAGILTQYF.

The V gene is TRBV19, the J gene TRBJ1-1; D not resolved. The germline V gene has CDR1 LNHDA and CDR2 SQIVND (reference sequence). The CDR3 consists of 14 residues. The V end lost 3 bases, the J end lost 3 bases, and 11 bases lay between the germline ends. CDR3 DNA: TGTGCCAGTAGTATTGGGAGACGGGACACTGAAGCTTTCTTT. It is translated as CASSIGRRDTEAFF.

V is TRBV7-2 and J is TRBJ1-2; possible D gene TRBD1, 5 bases. There are 15 residues in the CDR3. Trimming removed 1 base at V and 0 bases at J, with 9 bases between. In germline, CDR1 is SGHTA, CDR2 FQGNSA. The CDR3 is CASSLDRRANYGYTF. As DNA, the CDR3 is TGTGCCAGCAGCTTAGACAGGCGAGCTAACTATGGCTACACCTTC.

This clone has more than one count but fewer than ten. The rearrangement joins TRBV11-2 to TRBJ2-2; the match to TRBD2 covers 10 bases. The CDR3 consists of 14 residues. Germline CDR1 reads SGHAT; CDR2 reads FQNNGV. Losses at the gene ends were 4 bases for V and 6 bases for J; bases not matched to a gene: 2. The CDR3 DNA sequence: TGTGCCAGCAGCTCCGGGACTAGCGCCGGGGAGCTGTTTTTT. Translated: CASSSGTSAGELFF.

CDR3 protein: CASSYQFTGELFF. The CDR3 region has the DNA TGTGCCAGCAGCTACCAGTTCACCGGGGAGCTGTTTTTT. The chain combines TRBV5-8 with TRBJ2-2, with D hard to call. V was pared by 3 bases and J by 4 bases, with 7 bases between. Germline values: CDR1 SGHTS, CDR2 YDEGEE. The CDR3 is made up of 13 amino acids.

This clone was recorded only once. The chain uses TRBV9 and TRBJ2-1; D gene ambiguous. CDR3 size: 15 residues. V was cut by 2 bases and J by 3 bases, with 12 bases left in between. The germline V gene encodes CDR1 SGDLS and CDR2 YYNGEE. The CDR3 region is CASSVQAFGYNEQFF. The CDR3, as DNA: TGTGCCAGCAGCGTTCAGGCGTTCGGCTACAATGAGCAGTTCTTC.